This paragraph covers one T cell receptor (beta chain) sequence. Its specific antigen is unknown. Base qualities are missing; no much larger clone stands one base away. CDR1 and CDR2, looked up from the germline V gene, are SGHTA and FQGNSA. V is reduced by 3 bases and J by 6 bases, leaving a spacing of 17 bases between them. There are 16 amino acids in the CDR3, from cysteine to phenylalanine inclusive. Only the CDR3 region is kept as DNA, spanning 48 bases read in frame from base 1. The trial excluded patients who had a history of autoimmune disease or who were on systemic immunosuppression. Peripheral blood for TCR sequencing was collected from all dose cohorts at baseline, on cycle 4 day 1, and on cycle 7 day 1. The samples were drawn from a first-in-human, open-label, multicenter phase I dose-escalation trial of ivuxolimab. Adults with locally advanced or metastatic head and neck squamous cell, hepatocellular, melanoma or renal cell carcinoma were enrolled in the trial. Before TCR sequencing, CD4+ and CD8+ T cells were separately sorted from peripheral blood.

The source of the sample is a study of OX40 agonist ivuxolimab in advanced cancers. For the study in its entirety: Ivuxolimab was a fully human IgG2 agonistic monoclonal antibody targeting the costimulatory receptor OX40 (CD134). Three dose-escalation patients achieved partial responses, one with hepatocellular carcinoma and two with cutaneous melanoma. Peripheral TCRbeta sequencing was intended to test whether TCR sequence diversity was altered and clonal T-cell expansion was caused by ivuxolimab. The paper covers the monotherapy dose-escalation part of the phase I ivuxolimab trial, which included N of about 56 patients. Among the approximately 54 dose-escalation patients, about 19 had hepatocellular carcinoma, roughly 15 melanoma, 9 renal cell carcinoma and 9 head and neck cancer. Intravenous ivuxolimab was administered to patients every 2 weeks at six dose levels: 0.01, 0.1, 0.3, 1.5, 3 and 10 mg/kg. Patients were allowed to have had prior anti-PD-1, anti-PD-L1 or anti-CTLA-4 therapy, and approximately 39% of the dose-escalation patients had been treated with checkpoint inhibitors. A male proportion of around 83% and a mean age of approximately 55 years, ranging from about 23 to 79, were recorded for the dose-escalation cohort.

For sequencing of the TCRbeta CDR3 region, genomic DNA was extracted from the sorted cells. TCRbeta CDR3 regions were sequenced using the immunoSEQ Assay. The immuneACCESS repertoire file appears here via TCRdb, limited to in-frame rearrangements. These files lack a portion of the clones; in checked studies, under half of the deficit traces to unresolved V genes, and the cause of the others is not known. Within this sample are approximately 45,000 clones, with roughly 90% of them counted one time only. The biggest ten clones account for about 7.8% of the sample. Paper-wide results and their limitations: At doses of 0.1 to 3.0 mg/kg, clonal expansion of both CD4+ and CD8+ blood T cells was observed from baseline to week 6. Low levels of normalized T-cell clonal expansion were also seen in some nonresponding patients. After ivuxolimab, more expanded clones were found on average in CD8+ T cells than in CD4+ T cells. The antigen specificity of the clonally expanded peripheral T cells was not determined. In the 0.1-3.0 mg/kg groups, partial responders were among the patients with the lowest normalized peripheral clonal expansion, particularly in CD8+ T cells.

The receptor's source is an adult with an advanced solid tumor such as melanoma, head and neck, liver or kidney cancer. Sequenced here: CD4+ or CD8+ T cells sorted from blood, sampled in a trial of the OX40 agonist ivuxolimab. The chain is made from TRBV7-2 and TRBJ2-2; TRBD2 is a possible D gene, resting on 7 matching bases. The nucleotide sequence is TGTGCCAGCAGCTTGGGCGGGGGCCGGGGTGCCGGGGAGCTGTTTTTT. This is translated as CASSLGGGRGAGELFF.